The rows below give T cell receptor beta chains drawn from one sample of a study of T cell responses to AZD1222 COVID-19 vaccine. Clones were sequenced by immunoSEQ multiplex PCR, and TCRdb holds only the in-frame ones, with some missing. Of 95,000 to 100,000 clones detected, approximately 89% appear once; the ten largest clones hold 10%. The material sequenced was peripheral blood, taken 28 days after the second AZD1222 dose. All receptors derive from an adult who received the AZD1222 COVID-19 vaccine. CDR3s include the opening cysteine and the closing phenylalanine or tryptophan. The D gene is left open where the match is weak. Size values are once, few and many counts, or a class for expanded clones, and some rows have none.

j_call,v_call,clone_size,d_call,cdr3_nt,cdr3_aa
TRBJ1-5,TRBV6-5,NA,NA,TGTGCCAGCGGGGAGGTTAGCAATCAGCCCCAGCATTTT,CASGEVSNQPQHF
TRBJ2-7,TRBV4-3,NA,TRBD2,TGCGCCAGCAGCCAGGGCGCGGCGGGAGGGTCGCGGGAGCAGTACTTC,CASSQGAAGGSREQYF
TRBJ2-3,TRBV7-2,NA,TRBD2,TGTGCCAGCAGCTTAGGACTAGCGGGAGGAGATACGCAGTATTTT,CASSLGLAGGDTQYF
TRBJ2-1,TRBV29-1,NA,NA,TGCAGCGTTGAGGTGGCCAATGAGCAGTTCTTC,CSVEVANEQFF
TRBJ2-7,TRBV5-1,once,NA,TGCGCCAGCAGCGGCCGGGTCTTGGGTGACGAGCAGTACTTC,CASSGRVLGDEQYF
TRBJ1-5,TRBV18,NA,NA,TGTGCCAGCTCACCACGGGGTATGGGGGACCAGCATTTT,CASSPRGMGDQHF
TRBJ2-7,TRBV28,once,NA,TGTGCCAGCAGTTCCAATGCCGGAGACACAGCTTCTTACGAGCAGTACTTC,CASSSNAGDTASYEQYF
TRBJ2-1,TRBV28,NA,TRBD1,TGTGCCAGCAGTTTAACCAGGGGGTCCGATGAGCAGTTCTTC,CASSLTRGSDEQFF
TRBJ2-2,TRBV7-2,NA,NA,TGTGCCAGCAGCTTAGTGCATCCGGGCCCGAACACCGGGGAGCTGTTTTTT,CASSLVHPGPNTGELFF
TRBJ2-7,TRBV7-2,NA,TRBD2,TGTGCCAGCAGCTTACGGGTACTAGCGGGGACTTCCTACGAGCAGTACTTC,CASSLRVLAGTSYEQYF
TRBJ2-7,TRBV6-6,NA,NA,TGTGCCAGCAGCCTACAGGGTGGGTCCTACGAGCAGTACTTC,CASSLQGGSYEQYF
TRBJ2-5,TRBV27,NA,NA,TGTGCCAGCAGACCCCGGGACACCCAGGGGGAGACCCAGTACTTC,CASRPRDTQGETQYF
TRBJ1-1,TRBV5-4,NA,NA,TGTGCCAGCAGCCAGACAGCTCCGGGGGACACTGAAGCTTTCTTT,CASSQTAPGDTEAFF
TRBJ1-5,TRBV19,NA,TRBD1,TGTGCCAGTAGTGAGTCGGGGACAGGGCCTTTCCAGCCCCAGCATTTT,CASSESGTGPFQPQHF
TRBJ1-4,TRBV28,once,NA,TGTGCCAGCAGGACGCGGGGGGTTCCAAAACTGTTTTTT,CASRTRGVPKLFF
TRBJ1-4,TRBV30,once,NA,TGTGCCTGGAGTTGGGGAACTAATGAAAAACTGTTTTTT,CAWSWGTNEKLFF
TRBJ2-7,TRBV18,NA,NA,TGTGCCAGCTCACCACGGACTGCATACGAGCAGTACTTC,CASSPRTAYEQYF
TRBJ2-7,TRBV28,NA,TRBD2,TGTGCCAGCAACCCACCCGTACTAGCGGGAGGCACCTACGAGCAGTACTTC,CASNPPVLAGGTYEQYF
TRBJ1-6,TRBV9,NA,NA,TGTGCCAGCAGCGTAGGGGGGGCCGGCGGGTCACCCCTCCACTTT,CASSVGGAGGSPLHF
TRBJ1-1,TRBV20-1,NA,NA,TGCAGTGCTAGACTCCTCACTGAAGCTTTCTTT,CSARLLTEAFF
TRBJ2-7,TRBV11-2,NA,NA,TGTGCCAGCAGCCCTCCCGGAGGGATCTACGAGCAGTACTTC,CASSPPGGIYEQYF
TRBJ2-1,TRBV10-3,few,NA,TGTGCCGTCTATAGTAGTAACAATGAGCAGTTCTTC,CAVYSSNNEQFF
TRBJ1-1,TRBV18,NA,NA,TGTGCCAGCTCACCACTTGGGAACACTGAAGCTTTCTTT,CASSPLGNTEAFF
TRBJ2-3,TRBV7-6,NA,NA,TGTGCCAGCAGCCCTAGAGCGGGCGGGATTGGTACAGATACGCAGTATTTT,CASSPRAGGIGTDTQYF
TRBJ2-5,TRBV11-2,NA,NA,TGTGCCAGCAGCTTAGGACCCACGGTGGAGACCCAGTACTTC,CASSLGPTVETQYF
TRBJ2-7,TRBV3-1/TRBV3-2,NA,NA,TGTGCCAGCAGCCCACCACAGCCGCTCTCCTACGAGCAGTACTTC,CASSPPQPLSYEQYF
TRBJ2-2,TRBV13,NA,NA,TGTGCCAGCAGCTTAGAAGACGGCGGGGAGCTGTTTTTT,CASSLEDGGELFF
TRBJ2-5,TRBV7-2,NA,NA,TGTGCCAGCAGCTTAGGCTGGGGCGAGGGATGGACCCTCCAAGAGACCCAGTACTTC,CASSLGWGEGWTLQETQYF
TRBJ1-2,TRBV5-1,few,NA,TGCGCCAGCAGCGCGGCGGGGGTTGATGGCTACACCTTC,CASSAAGVDGYTF
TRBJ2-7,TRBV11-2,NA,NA,TGTGCCAGCAGCTTAGCGACGGGGGGCGGCTACGAGCAGTACTTC,CASSLATGGGYEQYF